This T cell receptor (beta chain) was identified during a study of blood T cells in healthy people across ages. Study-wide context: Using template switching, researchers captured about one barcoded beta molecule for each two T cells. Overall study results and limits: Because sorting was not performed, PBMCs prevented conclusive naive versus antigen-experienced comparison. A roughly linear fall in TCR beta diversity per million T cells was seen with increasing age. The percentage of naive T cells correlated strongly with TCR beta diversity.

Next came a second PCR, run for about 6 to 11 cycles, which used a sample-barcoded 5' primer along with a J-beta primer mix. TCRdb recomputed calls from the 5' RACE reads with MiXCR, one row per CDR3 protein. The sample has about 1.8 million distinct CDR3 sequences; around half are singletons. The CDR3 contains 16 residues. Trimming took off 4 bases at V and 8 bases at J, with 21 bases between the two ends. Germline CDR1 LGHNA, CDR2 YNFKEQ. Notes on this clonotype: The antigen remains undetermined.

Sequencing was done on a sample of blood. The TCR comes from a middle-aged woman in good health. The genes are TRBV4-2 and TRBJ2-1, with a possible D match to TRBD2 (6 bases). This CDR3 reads CASSPAGGGVVYEQFF. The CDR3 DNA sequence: TGTGCCAGCAGCCCCGCGGGTGGCGGGGTGGTCTATGAGCAGTTCTTC.